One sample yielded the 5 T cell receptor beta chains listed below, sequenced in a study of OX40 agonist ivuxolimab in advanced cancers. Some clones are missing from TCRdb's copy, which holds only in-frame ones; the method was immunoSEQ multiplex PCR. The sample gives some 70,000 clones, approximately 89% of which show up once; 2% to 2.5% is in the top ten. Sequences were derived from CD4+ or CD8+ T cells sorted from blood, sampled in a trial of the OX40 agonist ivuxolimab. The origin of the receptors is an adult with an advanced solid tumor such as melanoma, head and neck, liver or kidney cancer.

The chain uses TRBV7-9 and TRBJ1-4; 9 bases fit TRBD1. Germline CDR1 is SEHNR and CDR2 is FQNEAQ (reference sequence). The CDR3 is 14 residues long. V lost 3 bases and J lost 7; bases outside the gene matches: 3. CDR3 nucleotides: TGTGCCAGCAGCTTTGGACAGGGGAGTGAAAAACTGTTTTTT. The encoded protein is CASSFGQGSEKLFF.

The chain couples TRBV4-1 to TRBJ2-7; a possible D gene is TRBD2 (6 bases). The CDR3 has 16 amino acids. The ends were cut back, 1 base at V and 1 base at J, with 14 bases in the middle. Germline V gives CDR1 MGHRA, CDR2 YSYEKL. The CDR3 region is CASSQGWRGSSYEQYF. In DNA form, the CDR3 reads TGCGCCAGCAGCCAAGGATGGCGGGGATCTTCCTACGAGCAGTACTTC.

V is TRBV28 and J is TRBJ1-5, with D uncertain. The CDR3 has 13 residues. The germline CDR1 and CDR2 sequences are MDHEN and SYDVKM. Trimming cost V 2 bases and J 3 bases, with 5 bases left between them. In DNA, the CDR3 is TGTGCCAGCAGTTTAAATAACAATCAGCCCCAGCATTTT. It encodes CASSLNNNQPQHF. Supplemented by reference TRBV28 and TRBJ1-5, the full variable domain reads DVKVTQSSRYLVKRTGEKVFLECVQDMDHENMFWYRQDPGLGLRLIYFSYDVKMKEKGDIPEGYSVSREKKERFSLILESASTNQTSMYLCASSLNNNQPQHFGDGTRLSIL.

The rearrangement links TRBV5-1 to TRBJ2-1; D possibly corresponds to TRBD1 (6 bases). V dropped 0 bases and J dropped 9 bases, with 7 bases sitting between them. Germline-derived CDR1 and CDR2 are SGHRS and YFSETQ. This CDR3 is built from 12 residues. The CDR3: CASSLEGVEQFF. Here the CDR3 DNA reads TGCGCCAGCAGCTTGGAGGGGGTTGAGCAGTTCTTC.

The DNA of the CDR3 is TGTGCCAGCAGCTCCCGCCAGGCAACTAATGAAAAACTGTTTTTT. Its translation: CASSSRQATNEKLFF. This chain uses TRBV7-9 with TRBJ1-4, with D uncertain. This CDR3 is built from 15 residues. Germline V gene data show CDR1 as SEHNR and CDR2 as FQNEAQ (reference sequence). The ends were cut back, 4 bases at V and 0 bases at J, with 9 bases in the middle. The variable domain in full, completed from reference TRBV7-9 and TRBJ1-4, reads DTGVSQNPRHKITKRGQNVTFRCDPISEHNRLYWYRQTLGQGPEFLTYFQNEAQLEKSRLLSDRFSAERPKGSFSTLEIQRTEQGDSAMYLCASSSRQATNEKLFFGSGTQLSVL.